Presented here are 15 T cell receptor beta chains from one specimen sequenced in a study of neurological immune-mediated disorders. A single record per CDR3 protein comes from TCRdb applying MiXCR to the 5' RACE reads. The table records more than 50,000 distinct CDR3 sequences, less than 5.5% of them present only once. Material for sequencing was PBMCs. Receptors were obtained from a young woman with multiple sclerosis.

In this sample, this clonotype turned up many times. The J gene is TRBJ2-5, the V gene TRBV20-1; 9 bases fit TRBD1. Germline-derived CDR1 and CDR2 are DFQATT and SNEGSKA (reference sequence). The length of the CDR3 is 14 residues. With V trimmed by 6 bases and J by 5 bases, 10 bases remained unmatched. Written as DNA, the CDR3 is TGCAGTGCAACCCTACAGGGGGCACGGGAGACCCAGTACTTC. Translation gives CSATLQGARETQYF.

This clonotype was detected ten times or more. The chain recombines TRBV5-1 with TRBJ2-3; the match to TRBD2 covers 13 bases. The CDR3 covers 17 residues. Trimming cost V 0 bases and J 5 bases; bases outside gene matches: 6. The germline V gene encodes CDR1 SGHRS and CDR2 YFSETQ. DNA of the CDR3: TGCGCCAGCAGCTTGGGACTACTAGCGGGGGGGAGAGATACGCAGTATTTT. Protein sequence: CASSLGLLAGGRDTQYF.

Many counts were recorded for this clonotype. The chain couples TRBV29-1 to TRBJ2-7; D is ambiguous. The CDR3 totals 11 residues. Germline CDR1 is SQVTM and CDR2 is ANQGSEA. Trimming left V 4 bases short and J 0 bases short, with 4 bases between. CDR3 sequence reads: CSVGYSYEQYF. As DNA, the CDR3 is TGCAGCGTTGGATACTCCTACGAGCAGTACTTC.

This clonotype appeared a few times. V usage is TRBV27 and J usage is TRBJ2-7; D not resolved. This CDR3 spans 15 amino acids. Germline values: CDR1 MNHEY, CDR2 SMNVEV (reference sequence). With 6 bases removed from V and 2 bases from J, the gap between germline ends came to 17 bases. In nucleotides, the CDR3 is TGTGCCAGCAGCGAGATCGGCGGTTCGGCCTACGAGCAGTACTTC. It specifies CASSEIGGSAYEQYF.

This clonotype was recorded many times. This chain joins TRBV28 and TRBJ1-6; weak D call: TRBD1 (6 bases). Germline V gives CDR1 MDHEN, CDR2 SYDVKM. CDR3 length: 15 amino acids. With 6 bases removed from V and 0 bases from J, the gap between germline ends came to 9 bases. CDR3: CASRVQGSYNSPLHF. Written as DNA, the CDR3 is TGTGCCAGCAGGGTACAGGGCTCCTATAATTCACCCCTCCACTTT.

The sample holds a few counts of this clonotype. This rearrangement joins TRBV4-1 to TRBJ1-6; 7 bases are a match to TRBD1. Trimming at V came to 1 base and at J to 7 bases, leaving 13 bases not matched to a gene. The CDR3 totals 18 residues. Per germline, CDR1 MGHRA and CDR2 YSYEKL. The DNA of the CDR3 is TGCGCCAGCAGCCAAGCAAGCTGGGTTGGAGGGGGCAATTCACCCCTCCACTTT. Translated, it gives CASSQASWVGGGNSPLHF.

The rearrangement links TRBV25-1 to TRBJ2-7, with 8 bases matching TRBD1. After removal of 2 bases from V and 2 bases from J, the junction contained 5 bases not matched to a gene. CDR1 is MGHDK and CDR2 is SYGVNS in the germline V gene. The CDR3 sequence is 15 residues long. The CDR3 reads CASSEVGTGAYEQYF. The DNA for the CDR3 is TGTGCCAGCAGTGAAGTCGGGACAGGAGCCTACGAGCAGTACTTC.

At least ten counts were recorded for this clonotype. J is TRBJ1-6 and V is TRBV7-6, with D tentatively TRBD1 (5 bases). V was trimmed by 4 bases and J by 5 bases, leaving 12 bases between them. Germline V gene data show CDR1 as SGHVS and CDR2 as FNYEAQ. The CDR3 is made up of 15 amino acids. The CDR3 here is CASSYAGTNNSPLHF. DNA for the CDR3: TGTGCCAGCAGCTACGCCGGGACTAATAATTCACCCCTCCACTTT.

This clonotype was observed many times. V and J are TRBV10-1 and TRBJ1-6; no firm D call. This CDR3 has 11 residues. Trimming took off 6 bases at V and 10 bases at J, with 7 bases between the two ends. Per the germline V gene, CDR1 is WNHNN and CDR2 is SYGVQD (reference sequence). The CDR3 region has the DNA TGCGCCAGCAGGGTTCAGTCACCCCTCCACTTT. Its translation is CASRVQSPLHF.

This clonotype was seen ten or more times. The DNA for the CDR3 is TGTGCCATCAGTAATACCGGGACAGCGATTTCCTCCTACGAGCAGTACTTC. This sequence encodes CAISNTGTAISSYEQYF. The chain couples TRBV10-3 to TRBJ2-7, with TRBD1 matching 7 bases. V was pared by 5 bases and J by 0 bases, with 13 bases of the junction left unmatched. Per germline, CDR1 ENHRY and CDR2 SYGVKD. This CDR3 contains 17 residues.

The table lists this clonotype with many counts. The chain combines TRBV20-1 with TRBJ1-1; 9 nucleotides match TRBD1. The V gene end was trimmed by 5 bases and the J gene end by 6 bases; junction bases not matched to a gene: 13. The CDR3 contains 15 residues. The germline CDR1 and CDR2 sequences are DFQATT and SNEGSKA (reference sequence). CDR3 nucleotide sequence: TGCAGTGCTCCTAACTTCAACAGGGGGCAGGCTGAAGCTTTCTTT. This codes for CSAPNFNRGQAEAFF.

This clonotype was recorded many times. The gene calls are TRBV20-1 and TRBJ2-5; the match to TRBD1 covers 7 bases. Germline trimming cut 6 bases from V and 3 bases from J; bases unmatched to any gene: 19. The CDR3 runs to 17 residues. CDR1 and CDR2 from the germline V gene are DFQATT and SNEGSKA (reference sequence). The CDR3 loop is CSAGYRGGGLREETQYF. The CDR3 region has the DNA TGCAGTGCAGGGTACAGGGGTGGGGGCCTTAGGGAAGAGACCCAGTACTTC.

This clonotype was found many times. The V gene is TRBV12-3 or TRBV12-4, the J gene TRBJ2-2; possible D gene TRBD1, 6 bases. The CDR3 is made up of 15 amino acids. Trimming left V 6 bases short and J 4 bases short, with 15 bases between. The CDR3: CASSRDTRGTGELFF. The CDR3, as DNA: TGTGCCAGCAGCAGGGACACCCGAGGCACCGGGGAGCTGTTTTTT.

This clonotype was detected many times. The rearrangement uses TRBV7-3 and TRBJ2-7; D is tentatively TRBD1 or TRBD2 (5 bases each). V was cut by 1 base and J by 9 bases, with 16 bases left in between. This CDR3 comprises 14 residues. Germline values: CDR1 SGHTA, CDR2 FQGTGA. DNA of the CDR3: TGTGCCAGCAGCTTAAATGATGGGGCCGAGGGGCAGTACTTC. Its protein product is CASSLNDGAEGQYF.

This clonotype was picked up many times. The J gene is TRBJ2-7, the V gene TRBV3-1; D call uncertain. V shed 0 bases and J shed 6 bases, with 18 bases lying between them. The CDR3 sequence is 16 residues long. Germline loops: CDR1 LGHDT, CDR2 YNNKEL (reference sequence). CDR3 DNA sequence: TGTGCCAGCAGCCAAGATCAAGACGGGCTAAGTGGCGAGCAGTACTTC. Translated: CASSQDQDGLSGEQYF.